This TCR beta chain stems from a study of cytomegalovirus exposure and HLA in healthy donors. The PCR was carried out with 60 Vbeta primers and 13 Jbeta primers. The method was immunoSEQ multiplex PCR; TCRdb's version includes in-frame clones alone and lacks a portion of them. The data show around 180,000 clones, more than 70% seen once. Only one count was recorded for this clone. CDR1 and CDR2 from the germline V gene are SGHNT and YENEEA. V shed 9 bases, J shed 4 bases, and the junction held 5 bases outside the gene matches. This CDR3 has 13 amino acids. This chain connects TRBV11-3 to TRBJ2-3, with 9 nucleotides matching TRBD2. This receptor was obtained from a woman between 40 and 55 years old in good health and CMV-seronegative. Sequenced sample: PBMCs. CDR3 coding DNA: TGTGCCAGTAGCGGGAGATTGTCAGATACGCAGTATTTT. As protein: CASSGRLSDTQYF.